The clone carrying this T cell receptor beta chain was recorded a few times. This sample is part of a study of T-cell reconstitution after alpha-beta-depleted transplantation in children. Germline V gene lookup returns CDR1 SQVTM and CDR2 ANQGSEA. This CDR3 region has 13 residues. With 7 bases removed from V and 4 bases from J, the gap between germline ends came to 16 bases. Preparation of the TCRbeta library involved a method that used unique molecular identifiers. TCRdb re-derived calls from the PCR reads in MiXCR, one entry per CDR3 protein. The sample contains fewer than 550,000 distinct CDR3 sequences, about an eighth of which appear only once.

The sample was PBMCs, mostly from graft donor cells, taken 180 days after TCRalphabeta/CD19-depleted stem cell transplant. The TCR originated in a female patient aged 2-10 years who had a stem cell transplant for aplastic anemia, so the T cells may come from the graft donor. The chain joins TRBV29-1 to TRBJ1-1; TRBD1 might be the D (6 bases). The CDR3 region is CSASRGGFTEAFF. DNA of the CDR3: TGCAGCGCCAGCAGGGGTGGGTTCACTGAAGCTTTCTTT.